The 8 T cell receptor beta chains listed next were all sequenced from one sample in a study of T cell responses to AZD1222 COVID-19 vaccine (dated by TCRdb to 2020 to 2022). Library prep was done by the immunoSEQ multiplex PCR assay. Sourced from immuneACCESS, this table was stored by TCRdb with only in-frame sequences that have V and J called. A share of the clones is absent; for the studies checked, an unresolved V gene accounts for under half, and the remainder has no known explanation. This sample is represented by about 140,000 clones; around nine tenths of them were singletons. Jointly, the top ten make up around 1.7% of the sample. Interpreted using the paper, the time point label stands for: about 28 days (+/-7) after the second vaccine dose. The sequenced sample was peripheral blood, obtained 28 days after the second AZD1222 dose. The receptors were gathered from an adult who received the AZD1222 COVID-19 vaccine.

The V gene is TRBV28, the J gene TRBJ1-2; D remains unclear. Germline loops: CDR1 MDHEN, CDR2 SYDVKM. The CDR3 has 14 amino acids. The V and J ends lost 6 bases and 5 bases respectively, with 16 bases between them. The CDR3 spells CASSPPRAEYGYTF. CDR3 nucleotide sequence: TGTGCCAGCAGCCCCCCCCGGGCAGAGTATGGCTACACCTTC.

CDR3 sequence reads: CSVEGLAGTYEQYF. The DNA of the CDR3 is TGCAGCGTTGAAGGACTAGCGGGGACATACGAGCAGTACTTC. This chain joins TRBV29-1 and TRBJ2-7, with TRBD2 identical over 11 bases. V dropped 1 base and J dropped 4; count of bases not matched to a gene: 3. Germline V gives CDR1 SQVTM, CDR2 ANQGSEA. The CDR3 is made up of 14 amino acids.

The rearrangement uses TRBV5-6 and TRBJ1-4; the D gene is possibly TRBD1 (5 bases). CDR1 is SGHDT and CDR2 is YYEEEE in the germline V gene. The V and J ends lost 0 bases and 8 bases respectively, with 11 bases between them. The length of the CDR3 is 14 residues. As DNA, the CDR3 is TGTGCCAGCAGCTTGGGTGGGGCTGGGGAAAAACTGTTTTTT. This encodes CASSLGGAGEKLFF.

The chain joins TRBV11-3 to TRBJ2-3; D is undetermined. The germline V and J ends were trimmed by 1 base and 2 bases, with 13 bases remaining between them. The CDR3 is 16 residues long. Germline CDR1 and CDR2: SGHNT and YENEEA. CDR3 nucleotides: TGTGCCAGCAGCTTAGGCGGCCCCCTGGTCACAGATACGCAGTATTTT. It is translated as CASSLGGPLVTDTQYF.

The rearrangement links TRBV7-9 to TRBJ2-7; 8 bases match TRBD1. With V trimmed by 10 bases and J by 1 base, 3 bases remained unmatched. The CDR3 is 12 residues long. The germline CDR1 and CDR2 sequences are SEHNR and FQNEAQ (reference sequence). For the CDR3, the DNA is TGTGCCACAGACAGGGGTTCCTACGAGCAGTACTTC. This encodes CATDRGSYEQYF. Full variable domain (rest looked up from reference TRBV7-9 and TRBJ2-7): DTGVSQNPRHKITKRGQNVTFRCDPISEHNRLYWYRQTLGQGPEFLTYFQNEAQLEKSRLLSDRFSAERPKGSFSTLEIQRTEQGDSAMYLCATDRGSYEQYFGPGTRLTVT.

The CDR3 DNA reads as TGTGCCAGCAGCTCTCGGACGGTGAACACTGAAGCTTTCTTT. Encoded protein: CASSSRTVNTEAFF. The chain couples TRBV7-2 to TRBJ1-1; D ambiguous. Deletions cut 4 bases from V and 0 bases from J, with 9 bases between. CDR1 SGHTA and CDR2 FQGNSA come from the germline V gene. The CDR3 is 14 amino acids.

The chain employs TRBV10-3 and TRBJ2-7; TRBD2 might be the D (6 bases). Germline values: CDR1 ENHRY, CDR2 SYGVKD. The CDR3 is 14 amino acids. Trimming removed 6 bases from V and 6 bases from J, with 18 bases in between. The CDR3 nucleotides are TGTGCCATCAGCCCACCGACTAGTTCGGGCGAGCAGTACTTC. It encodes CAISPPTSSGEQYF.

This clone was detected once. The chain is built from TRBV19 and TRBJ1-1; unclear D gene. Germline CDR1 and CDR2: LNHDA and SQIVND (reference sequence). V was cut by 5 bases and J by 1 base, with 14 bases left in between. The CDR3 loop spans 15 amino acids. Here the CDR3 DNA reads TGTGCCAGTAGTCCCTGGATTATTCAGAACACTGAAGCTTTCTTT. Translation gives CASSPWIIQNTEAFF.